One sample yielded the 29 T cell receptor beta chains listed below, sequenced in a study of PD-1 blockade in classical Hodgkin lymphoma. Time point reported: cycle 4 day 1 (C4D1), after five to seven weeks of nivolumab. Following autologous stem cell transplantation, relapse occurred in every patient, and exposure to brentuximab vedotin varied. The table came from immunoSEQ multiplex PCR; TCRdb's copy has only in-frame clones and leaves some out. Seen here are 13,000 to 15,000 clones, roughly 80% observed once, and the top ten hold more than 15%. The source was peripheral blood mononuclear cells (PBMCs), collected before the fourth cycle of nivolumab. The receptor source for this set is a human donor with classical Hodgkin lymphoma.

This chain connects TRBV7-2 to TRBJ2-5, with 10 bases aligning to TRBD1. CDR1 and CDR2 from the germline V gene are SGHTA and FQGNSA. After removal of 3 bases from V and 4 bases from J, the junction contained 17 bases not matched to a gene. The CDR3 runs 19 residues. The CDR3 protein is CASSLKAWTGTGDIETQYF. CDR3 nucleotides: TGTGCCAGCAGCTTGAAGGCCTGGACCGGGACAGGGGACATAGAGACCCAGTACTTC.

The chain carries TRBV4-1 and TRBJ1-2, with D possibly matching TRBD1 (5 bases). The CDR3 is 14 residues long. The germline V and J ends were trimmed by 2 bases and 8 bases, with 15 bases remaining between them. The V gene's germline CDR1 is MGHRA and CDR2 YSYEKL. CDR3: CASSQLGGLKGYTF. The DNA for the CDR3 is TGCGCCAGCAGCCAACTGGGGGGTTTGAAGGGCTACACCTTC.

The chain couples TRBV7-2 to TRBJ2-7, with 10 bases aligning to TRBD2. Germline CDR1 reads SGHTA; CDR2 reads FQGNSA. With V trimmed by 2 bases and J by 6 bases, 1 base remained unmatched. The CDR3 covers 13 residues. DNA of the CDR3: TGTGCCAGCAGCTTACTAGCGGGGGTCGAGCAGTACTTC. This gives the protein CASSLLAGVEQYF.

This clone was recorded once. The CDR3 region is CASSQHIGYEQYF. DNA of the CDR3: TGCGCCAGCAGCCAACACATAGGCTACGAGCAGTACTTC. The gene calls are TRBV4-1 and TRBJ2-7, with D hard to call. The germline gives CDR1 MGHRA, CDR2 YSYEKL. With 2 bases removed from V and 3 bases from J, the gap between germline ends came to 8 bases. The CDR3 is made up of 13 amino acids.

J is TRBJ2-7 and V is TRBV9; weak D call: TRBD1 (6 bases). The V gene's germline CDR1 is SGDLS and CDR2 YYNGEE. Trimming shortened V by 3 bases and J by 2 bases, and 15 bases separated the two germline ends. The CDR3 has 15 amino acids. In DNA, the CDR3 is TGTGCCAGCAGCGGCGGCTCCGGGACACCCTACGAGCAGTACTTC. It yields the protein CASSGGSGTPYEQYF.

The chain uses TRBV9 and TRBJ1-6; D is unclear. Germline CDR1 is SGDLS and CDR2 is YYNGEE. This CDR3 spans 13 amino acids. Trimming removed 0 bases at V and 5 bases at J, with 3 bases between. The CDR3 DNA reads TGTGCCAGCAGCGTAGCCGATAATTCACCCCTCCACTTT. Protein product: CASSVADNSPLHF.

This clone was counted a single time. The V call is TRBV28, the J call TRBJ1-4; D might be TRBD1 (6 bases). The CDR3 sequence is 15 residues long. V was pared by 6 bases and J by 6 bases, with 17 bases between. CDR1 and CDR2 from the germline V gene are MDHEN and SYDVKM. The chain's CDR3 is CASSNLGGGYEKLFF. The CDR3 DNA sequence: TGTGCCAGCAGCAACCTAGGGGGAGGGTATGAAAAACTGTTTTTT.

The chain recombines TRBV6-5 with TRBJ2-6; D not certain. With 1 base removed from V and 0 bases from J, the gap between germline ends came to 4 bases. The CDR3 has 15 amino acids. The germline CDR1 and CDR2 sequences are MNHEY and SVGAGI. The CDR3 DNA is TGTGCCAGCAGTTACTGGGACTCTGGGGCCAACGTCCTGACTTTC. It is translated as CASSYWDSGANVLTF.

The V and J genes are TRBV5-1 and TRBJ2-1; D not certain. Trimming took off 0 bases at V and 7 bases at J, with 5 bases between the two ends. CDR1 is SGHRS and CDR2 is YFSETQ in the germline V gene. CDR3 size: 12 residues. The CDR3, as DNA: TGCGCCAGCAGCTTGGCCGATAATGAGCAGTTCTTC. This sequence encodes CASSLADNEQFF.

This rearrangement joins TRBV10-3 to TRBJ2-3; 12 bases are a match to TRBD2. The V gene's germline CDR1 is ENHRY and CDR2 SYGVKD. The CDR3 is 16 residues long. With 8 bases clipped from V and 1 base from J, the junction kept 7 bases outside the gene matches. CDR3 DNA: TGTGCCATCGGACTAGCGGGGAGGACTGGCACAGATACGCAGTATTTT. As protein: CAIGLAGRTGTDTQYF.

The rearrangement uses TRBV11-2 and TRBJ2-7, with D possibly matching TRBD2 (5 bases). There are 13 residues in the CDR3. The germline CDR1 and CDR2 sequences are SGHAT and FQNNGV. V lost 5 bases to trimming and J lost 6 bases, with 14 bases between them. CDR3 in DNA: TGTGCCAGCAGCCCCCGGAGGAGTTCCGAGCAGTACTTC. Protein: CASSPRRSSEQYF.

The sample holds a few counts of this clone. J is TRBJ1-2 and V is TRBV27; 9 positions agree with TRBD1. Per germline, CDR1 MNHEY and CDR2 SMNVEV (reference sequence). The CDR3 runs to 13 residues. The V segment lost 10 bases and the J segment 4 bases; nucleotides outside the gene matches: 7. This CDR3 reads CATGTGNAYGYTF. CDR3 sequence (DNA): TGTGCCACGGGGACAGGGAACGCCTATGGCTACACCTTC.

The chain carries TRBV6-4 and TRBJ2-2, with D hard to call. Germline V CDR1 and CDR2: MRHNA, SNTAGT. Trimming removed 5 bases from V and 4 bases from J, with 11 bases in between. This CDR3 spans 14 amino acids. CDR3 DNA sequence: TGTGCCAGCAGTCCAGCACCTGGCACCGGGGAGCTGTTTTTT. Translation: CASSPAPGTGELFF.

This clone has only a few counts. The V gene is TRBV7-2, the J gene TRBJ2-3, with D possibly being TRBD2 (6 bases). Trimming pared 5 bases from V and 14 bases from J, leaving 14 bases between. This CDR3 comprises 11 residues. Germline loops: CDR1 SGHTA, CDR2 FQGNSA. The CDR3 nucleotides are TGTGCCAGCAGCCTAAGACTAGTGCGGTATTTT. It codes for CASSLRLVRYF. The variable domain in full, with the rest retrieved from reference TRBV7-2 and TRBJ2-3, is GAGVSQSPSNKVTEKGKDVELRCDPISGHTALYWYRQSLGQGLEFLIYFQGNSAPDKSGLPSDRFSAERTGGSVSTLTIQRTQQEDSAVYLCASSLRLVRYFGPGTRLTVL.

The rearrangement links TRBV27 to TRBJ2-2; 11 bases match TRBD1. The CDR3 runs to 14 residues. Per germline, CDR1 MNHEY and CDR2 SMNVEV (reference sequence). The junction had 2 bases not matched to a gene; V was cut back by 8 bases and J by 3 bases. In DNA form, the CDR3 reads TGTGCCAGCTCGGACAGGGGGCACACCGGGGAGCTGTTTTTT. Its translation: CASSDRGHTGELFF.

This chain connects TRBV19 to TRBJ2-2; D is unresolved. The CDR3 is made up of 15 amino acids. CDR1 is LNHDA, CDR2 SQIVND, per germline (reference sequence). Trimming took 5 bases from V and 3 from J, leaving 13 bases between them. CDR3 amino acids: CASSSLDGHTGELFF. The CDR3, as DNA: TGTGCCAGTAGTTCTTTAGATGGGCACACCGGGGAGCTGTTTTTT.

The CDR3 here is CASSDSSDGPIEQFF. In nucleotides, the CDR3 is TGTGCCAGCAGTGACTCGAGTGACGGCCCAATTGAGCAGTTCTTC. The chain combines TRBV6-4 with TRBJ2-1; no reliable D call. This CDR3 region has 15 residues. The V gene lost 0 bases and the J gene lost 9 bases, with 15 bases spanning the gap. Germline values: CDR1 MRHNA, CDR2 SNTAGT.

The rearrangement uses TRBV9 and TRBJ1-2; possible D gene TRBD1, 5 bases. This CDR3 is 16 amino acids long. V was cut by 1 base and J by 3 bases, with 16 bases left in between. Germline CDR1 and CDR2: SGDLS and YYNGEE. The CDR3: CASSVPKKGQDYGYTF. The CDR3 coding sequence is TGTGCCAGCAGCGTACCGAAAAAGGGGCAGGACTATGGCTACACCTTC.

V usage is TRBV2 and J usage is TRBJ2-4, with no clear D. Germline CDR1 reads SNHLY; CDR2 reads FYNNEI. This CDR3 is built from 11 residues. Trimming removed 8 bases at V and 15 bases at J, with 17 bases between. The CDR3 DNA sequence: TGTGCCAGCGCCGGTGCCACTCGGCCGTACTTC. Translated: CASAGATRPYF. The full variable domain, rest sourced from reference TRBV2 and TRBJ2-4, is EPEVTQTPSHQVTQMGQEVILRCVPISNHLYFYWYRQILGQKVEFLVSFYNNEISEKSEIFDDQFSVERPDGSNFTLKIRSTKLEDSAMYFCASAGATRPYFGAGTRLSVL.

The J gene is TRBJ1-1, the V gene TRBV19, with D tentatively TRBD1 (5 bases). V dropped 9 bases and J dropped 1 base, with 18 bases sitting between them. This CDR3 region has 15 residues. CDR1 is LNHDA, CDR2 SQIVND, per germline (reference sequence). In DNA, the CDR3 is TGTGCCAGCCTCGCTCGGGGGTTAGGGAACACTGAAGCTTTCTTT. Encoded protein: CASLARGLGNTEAFF.

This chain connects TRBV6-5 to TRBJ2-7, with 10 bases fitting TRBD1. The germline gives CDR1 MNHEY, CDR2 SVGAGI. The J segment lost 2 bases and the V segment lost 0 bases, leaving 4 bases of the junction unmatched. The CDR3 covers 16 residues. CDR3 bases: TGTGCCAGCAGTTACTCGACAGGGGGCCCAACCTACGAGCAGTACTTC. Encoded protein: CASSYSTGGPTYEQYF.

The rearrangement joins TRBV28 to TRBJ1-5; D gene uncertain. V was trimmed by 3 bases and J by 3 bases, leaving 18 bases between them. In germline, CDR1 is MDHEN, CDR2 SYDVKM. This CDR3 spans 17 amino acids. The CDR3 DNA reads TGTGCCAGCAGTTTTGGGGTACACAGAATCTTCAATCAGCCCCAGCATTTT. It specifies CASSFGVHRIFNQPQHF.

The CDR3, as DNA: TGTGCCAGCAGTTTATCCGGGACAGGGACCGAAAAACTGTTTTTT. Its translation: CASSLSGTGTEKLFF. The gene calls are TRBV28 and TRBJ1-4; TRBD1 matches at 9 bases. This CDR3 has 15 amino acids. V shed 1 base and J 8 bases; nucleotides not matched to a gene: 5. Germline-derived CDR1 and CDR2 are MDHEN and SYDVKM.

The rearrangement joins TRBV6-5 to TRBJ1-3; tentatively, D is TRBD1 (5 bases). In germline, CDR1 is MNHEY, CDR2 SVGAGI. The CDR3 consists of 15 residues. The V and J ends lost 1 base and 4 bases respectively, with 11 bases between them. CDR3 in amino acids: CASSYWWGDGNTIYF. The CDR3 DNA sequence: TGTGCCAGCAGTTACTGGTGGGGGGACGGAAACACCATATATTTT.

V and J are TRBV5-1 and TRBJ2-2, with a possible D match to TRBD2 (6 bases). This CDR3 is built from 13 residues. Germline V gives CDR1 SGHRS, CDR2 YFSETQ. The V end lost 4 bases, the J end lost 3 bases, and 7 bases lay between the germline ends. The CDR3 here is CASSRGYTGELFF. The CDR3 DNA reads as TGCGCCAGCAGCCGGGGGTACACCGGGGAGCTGTTTTTT.

The rearrangement uses TRBV18 and TRBJ2-1; a possible D gene is TRBD1 (7 bases). This CDR3 comprises 14 residues. Germline CDR1 KGHSH, CDR2 LQKENI. Trimming took off 6 bases at V and 5 bases at J, with 14 bases between the two ends. CDR3 nucleotides: TGTGCCAGCTCTTGGAGGGGGCGGAACAATGAGCAGTTCTTC. This translates into CASSWRGRNNEQFF.

V gene TRBV27 combines with J gene TRBJ2-1; 8 nucleotides match TRBD1. CDR3 length: 16 amino acids. CDR1 and CDR2 (germline): MNHEY, SMNVEV (reference sequence). Trimming took 3 bases from V and 5 from J; bases not matched to a gene: 9. The CDR3 DNA sequence: TGTGCCAGCAGTTTTTCTCCAGGGGGCAATAACAATGAGCAGTTCTTC. This translates into CASSFSPGGNNNEQFF.

This clone has more than one count but fewer than ten. The rearrangement joins TRBV5-1 to TRBJ2-3, with D perhaps given as TRBD1 or TRBD2 (5 bases each). V lost 3 bases and J lost 1, with 15 bases in between. CDR1 SGHRS and CDR2 YFSETQ come from the germline V gene. The CDR3 consists of 16 residues. The CDR3 DNA follows: TGCGCCAGCAGCTCCTGGACATGGGACCGCACAGATACGCAGTATTTT. Translated, it gives CASSSWTWDRTDTQYF.

The sample holds one count of this clone. The V call is TRBV9, the J call TRBJ1-2, with D tentatively TRBD1 (5 bases). The V gene lost 4 bases and the J gene lost 1 base, with 14 bases spanning the gap. This CDR3 is 15 amino acids long. Germline CDR1 SGDLS, CDR2 YYNGEE. CDR3 residues: CASSLREGFNYGYTF. As DNA, the CDR3 is TGTGCCAGCAGCCTCCGGGAGGGGTTTAACTATGGCTACACCTTC.